What follows are 3 T cell receptor beta chains derived from one specimen sequenced in a study of blood T cell repertoires in COVID-19. Measured with immunoSEQ multiplex PCR; TCRdb has only the in-frame clones, and not every one. The sample lists around 100,000 clones, approximately 86% seen once, with about 5.3% in the top ten. Sequencing input: peripheral blood. These receptors were collected from a human donor in a cohort sampled during active COVID-19.

This clone was picked up one time. This rearrangement joins TRBV28 to TRBJ1-1, with a possible D match to TRBD1 (6 bases). V was cut by 4 bases and J by 1 base, with 16 bases left in between. Germline-derived CDR1 and CDR2 are MDHEN and SYDVKM. CDR3 length equals 16 residues. The CDR3 sequence: CASSSYRVTRNTEAFF. CDR3 DNA sequence: TGTGCCAGCAGTTCTTACAGGGTTACTCGGAACACTGAAGCTTTCTTT.

The genes are TRBV30 and TRBJ2-2; tentative D call: TRBD1 (5 bases). CDR1 is GTSNPN and CDR2 is SVGIG in the germline V gene (reference sequence). The V end lost 6 bases, the J end lost 0 bases, and 11 bases lay between the germline ends. This CDR3 region has 14 residues. CDR3: CACGQDTNTGELFF. The CDR3 coding sequence is TGTGCCTGCGGGCAGGACACGAACACCGGGGAGCTGTTTTTT.

The chain links TRBV2 to TRBJ2-2; D possibly corresponds to TRBD1 (6 bases). This CDR3 has 15 amino acids. Per the germline V gene, CDR1 is SNHLY and CDR2 is FYNNEI. Between the trimmed V and J ends, which lost 2 bases and 3 bases, there was a span of 10 bases. The CDR3 DNA follows: TGTGCCAGCAGTGAATGGGACACGTACACCGGGGAGCTGTTTTTT. It codes for CASSEWDTYTGELFF.